The clone carrying this TCR beta chain was seen a few times. Antigen: not known. 5'RACE template switching generated TCR cDNA, adding a universal primer site and UMIs. TCRdb fed the 5' RACE reads into MiXCR, producing one record per CDR3 protein. Among more than 250,000 distinct CDR3 sequences listed, around 7% were seen once. The data stem from a study of T cells after yellow fever vaccination. Regarding the study as a whole: After the booster, around 95% of CD4 and around nine tenths of CD8 primary-response clones were re-detected. The secondary T-cell response peaked on day 5, not day 15, but was weaker. Clonotypes appearing in both CD4 and CD8 compartments existed, and their share was small.

The material sequenced was PBMCs, taken more than 35 days after the first yellow fever vaccination. This clonotype was obtained from a man younger than 30 who received the YFV17D yellow fever vaccine.

For the CDR3, the DNA is TGTGCCAGCAGTTACTCTAGGGTTACGGAGACCCAGTACTTC. It specifies CASSYSRVTETQYF. This rearrangement joins TRBV6-5 to TRBJ2-5; D remains ambiguous. The CDR3 extends over 14 amino acids. Trimming cost V 0 bases and J 5 bases, with 10 bases left between them. Germline lookup yields CDR1 MNHEY and CDR2 SVGAGI.